This TCR beta chain was captured by sequencing in a study of shared clonotypes between healthy human individuals. Every one of the donors was a Caucasian adult that lived in Nashville, Tennessee. CD8 memory merged CD45RO+ with CCR7-negative CD45RA+ TemRA cells. Using immunoSEQ multiplex PCR, the repertoire was profiled, and TCRdb retains in-frame clones only, with some absent. The data hold around 690,000 clones, with 80% to 95% observed a single time. Study-level results: Sorted-subset sequencing was shown by rarefaction to be incomplete despite large depth. The authors sampled blood alone, and tissue repertoires likely differ.

To note about this clone: What it binds is not known.

The CDR3 has 14 amino acids. CDR1 is SGHVS, CDR2 FNYEAQ, per germline. Trimming took off 1 base at V and 0 bases at J, with 7 bases between the two ends. The sequence derives from a man younger than 35 in good health. Some clones in this sample may be carry-over from other donors' samples. This chain joins TRBV7-6 and TRBJ2-7; no clear D. Sequences were obtained from memory CD8+ T cells from PBMCs. Subset described: CD45RO+ cells pooled with CCR7-negative TemRA cells. The CDR3 sequence is CASSLGPSSYEQYF. CDR3 DNA: TGTGCCAGCAGCTTAGGTCCTAGCTCCTACGAGCAGTACTTC.